The T cell receptor beta chain under discussion was sequenced for a study of blood T cell repertoires in COVID-19. Study at large: Acute-phase and convalescent COVID-19 samples originated in the United States, Italy and Spain. Nucleic acid was either cDNA or gDNA, and it came from T cells, B-cell-depleted T cells, or PBMCs.

The CDR3 covers 14 residues. From germline, CDR1 is MNHEY and CDR2 SVGAGI. Trimming at V came to 6 bases and at J to 1 base, leaving 4 bases not matched to a gene. Authors' analysis steps: Nucleated cell counts were estimated from reference gene primer amplification. Measured with immunoSEQ multiplex PCR; TCRdb has only the in-frame clones, and not every one. Clonal size and the V and J genes are those of that table, whereas D and trimming came from the DNA. The sample lists 250,000 or so clones, roughly 86% occurring once. The source material was peripheral blood. The chain employs TRBV6-5 and TRBJ2-7; TRBD1 agrees at 9 bases. The clonotype was recovered from a woman aged 25 to 39 with acute or convalescent COVID-19. In DNA, the CDR3 is TGTGCCAGCAGACCCGGGACAGGGTCCTACGAGCAGTACTTC. It yields the protein CASRPGTGSYEQYF.